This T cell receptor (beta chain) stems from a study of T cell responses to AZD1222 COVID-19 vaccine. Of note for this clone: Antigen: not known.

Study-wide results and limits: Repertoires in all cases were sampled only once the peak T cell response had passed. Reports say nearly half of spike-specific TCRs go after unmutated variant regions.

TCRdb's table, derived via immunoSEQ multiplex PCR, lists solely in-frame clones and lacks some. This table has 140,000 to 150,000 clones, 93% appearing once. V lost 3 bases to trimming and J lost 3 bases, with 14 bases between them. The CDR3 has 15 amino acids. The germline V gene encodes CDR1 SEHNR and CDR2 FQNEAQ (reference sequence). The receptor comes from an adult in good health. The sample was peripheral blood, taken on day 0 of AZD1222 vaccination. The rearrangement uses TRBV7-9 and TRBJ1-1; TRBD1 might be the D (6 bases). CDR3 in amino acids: CASSFSGAGDTEAFF. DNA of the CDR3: TGTGCCAGCAGCTTCTCAGGGGCGGGGGACACTGAAGCTTTCTTT.